A selection of T cell receptor beta chains follows, all from one sample in a study of T cell responses to AZD1222 COVID-19 vaccine. The method was immunoSEQ multiplex PCR; TCRdb's version includes in-frame clones alone and lacks a portion of them. The sample includes about 140,000 clones, roughly 92% of them seen just once. Here the sequenced sample was peripheral blood, taken on day 0 of AZD1222 vaccination. Receptors originate from an adult in good health. Both conserved end residues are part of each CDR3. The order of the fields is J gene, D gene, clone size, V gene, CDR3 protein, CDR3 DNA. The D gene is left open where the match is weak. Rows give clone size only sometimes, using once, few, many, or a class for an expanded clone.

j_gene: TRBJ1-5
d_gene: TRBD1
abundance: .
v_gene: TRBV7-2
CDR3aa: CASSHRTGGGQPQHF
CDR3nt: TGTGCCAGCAGCCACAGGACAGGGGGCGGTCAGCCCCAGCATTTT

j_gene: TRBJ2-2
d_gene: .
abundance: .
v_gene: TRBV11-3
CDR3aa: CASSYRVTGELFF
CDR3nt: TGTGCCAGCAGCTATAGGGTAACCGGGGAGCTGTTTTTT

j_gene: TRBJ1-2
d_gene: .
abundance: .
v_gene: TRBV4-1
CDR3aa: CASSQDLGNWGYTF
CDR3nt: TGCGCCAGCAGCCAAGATCTTGGGAACTGGGGCTACACCTTC

j_gene: TRBJ2-1
d_gene: TRBD1
abundance: .
v_gene: TRBV6-5
CDR3aa: CASRRTGSSSGEQFF
CDR3nt: TGTGCCAGCAGACGGACAGGTTCTTCATCCGGTGAGCAGTTCTTC

j_gene: TRBJ1-2
d_gene: .
abundance: .
v_gene: TRBV6-5
CDR3aa: CASSLTDSGYGYTF
CDR3nt: TGTGCCAGCAGCTTAACGGACAGTGGCTATGGCTACACCTTC

j_gene: TRBJ2-3
d_gene: .
abundance: .
v_gene: TRBV19
CDR3aa: CASSNRGLAGTDTQYF
CDR3nt: TGTGCCAGTAGTAACAGGGGCTTAGCGGGAACGGATACGCAGTATTTT

j_gene: TRBJ2-3
d_gene: .
abundance: .
v_gene: TRBV10-1
CDR3aa: CASSEGRADTQYF
CDR3nt: TGCGCCAGCAGTGAGGGAAGGGCAGATACGCAGTATTTT

j_gene: TRBJ1-6
d_gene: .
abundance: .
v_gene: TRBV5-1
CDR3aa: CASSLTGSSYNSPLHF
CDR3nt: TGCGCCAGCAGCTTGACGGGGTCCTCCTATAATTCACCCCTCCACTTT

j_gene: TRBJ2-7
d_gene: .
abundance: .
v_gene: TRBV28
CDR3aa: CASSSGTPYEQYF
CDR3nt: TGTGCCAGCAGTTCCGGGACTCCCTACGAGCAGTACTTC

j_gene: TRBJ1-1
d_gene: TRBD1
abundance: .
v_gene: TRBV28
CDR3aa: CASRSLTGGGTEAFF
CDR3nt: TGTGCCAGCAGGTCACTGACAGGGGGGGGCACTGAAGCTTTCTTT

j_gene: TRBJ1-6
d_gene: .
abundance: .
v_gene: TRBV6-5
CDR3aa: CASRTDNNSPLHF
CDR3nt: TGTGCCAGCCGGACAGATAATAATTCACCCCTCCACTTT

j_gene: TRBJ2-4
d_gene: .
abundance: .
v_gene: TRBV28
CDR3aa: CASSLWVGPEENIQYF
CDR3nt: TGTGCCAGCAGTTTATGGGTGGGACCAGAAGAAAACATTCAGTACTTC

j_gene: TRBJ2-1
d_gene: .
abundance: .
v_gene: TRBV15
CDR3aa: CATSRGDGGYNEQFF
CDR3nt: TGTGCCACCAGCAGGGGGGACGGGGGCTACAATGAGCAGTTCTTC

j_gene: TRBJ2-3
d_gene: .
abundance: .
v_gene: TRBV18
CDR3aa: CASSQGADTQYF
CDR3nt: TGTGCCAGCTCACAGGGAGCAGATACGCAGTATTTT

j_gene: TRBJ1-3
d_gene: .
abundance: .
v_gene: TRBV24-1
CDR3aa: CATSEGGKTSGNTIYF
CDR3nt: TGTGCCACCAGTGAAGGAGGGAAGACCTCTGGAAACACCATATATTTT

j_gene: TRBJ1-5
d_gene: TRBD1
abundance: .
v_gene: TRBV6-1
CDR3aa: CASSDQIQGREQPQHF
CDR3nt: TGTGCCAGCAGTGACCAAATACAGGGGAGGGAACAGCCCCAGCATTTT

j_gene: TRBJ1-1
d_gene: .
abundance: .
v_gene: TRBV3-1/TRBV3-2
CDR3aa: CASSHSSGYGTEAFF
CDR3nt: TGTGCCAGCAGCCATTCTTCGGGGTACGGGACTGAAGCTTTCTTT

j_gene: TRBJ2-3
d_gene: TRBD1
abundance: .
v_gene: TRBV5-1
CDR3aa: CASGHGQETDTQYF
CDR3nt: TGCGCCAGCGGACACGGACAGGAGACAGATACGCAGTATTTT

j_gene: TRBJ2-3
d_gene: .
abundance: .
v_gene: TRBV7-8
CDR3aa: CASSLRDWGTDTQYF
CDR3nt: TGTGCCAGCAGCTTAAGGGACTGGGGCACAGATACGCAGTATTTT

j_gene: TRBJ2-1
d_gene: .
abundance: .
v_gene: TRBV2
CDR3aa: CAGMERELNEQFF
CDR3nt: TGTGCCGGAATGGAACGGGAGCTCAATGAGCAGTTCTTC

j_gene: TRBJ2-2
d_gene: .
abundance: .
v_gene: TRBV18
CDR3aa: CASSGTADTGELFF
CDR3nt: TGTGCCAGCTCAGGGACGGCGGACACCGGGGAGCTGTTTTTT

j_gene: TRBJ1-5
d_gene: TRBD1
abundance: .
v_gene: TRBV18
CDR3aa: CASSPPQGADQPQHF
CDR3nt: TGTGCCAGCTCACCCCCTCAGGGGGCGGATCAGCCCCAGCATTTT

j_gene: TRBJ2-3
d_gene: TRBD2
abundance: .
v_gene: TRBV9
CDR3aa: CASSTRLAGGGNTDTQYF
CDR3nt: TGTGCCAGCAGCACACGACTAGCGGGAGGGGGTAACACAGATACGCAGTATTTT

j_gene: TRBJ2-5
d_gene: .
abundance: .
v_gene: TRBV18
CDR3aa: CASSPTQTETQYF
CDR3nt: TGTGCCAGCTCACCAACCCAGACTGAGACCCAGTACTTC

j_gene: TRBJ2-1
d_gene: .
abundance: .
v_gene: TRBV3-1/TRBV3-2
CDR3aa: CASSPRDYNEQFF
CDR3nt: TGTGCCAGCAGCCCCCGGGACTACAATGAGCAGTTCTTC

j_gene: TRBJ2-1
d_gene: TRBD1
abundance: .
v_gene: TRBV6-5
CDR3aa: CASRETGTIDNEQFF
CDR3nt: TGTGCCAGCAGGGAGACAGGGACGATAGACAATGAGCAGTTCTTC

j_gene: TRBJ2-3
d_gene: .
abundance: .
v_gene: TRBV18
CDR3aa: CASSTGATDTQYF
CDR3nt: TGTGCCAGCTCCACGGGGGCCACAGATACGCAGTATTTT

j_gene: TRBJ2-5
d_gene: .
abundance: .
v_gene: TRBV20-1
CDR3aa: CSASRLPQETQYF
CDR3nt: TGCAGTGCTAGTCGACTACCACAAGAGACCCAGTACTTC

j_gene: TRBJ1-4
d_gene: .
abundance: .
v_gene: TRBV5-1
CDR3aa: CASSSQRGPNEKLFF
CDR3nt: TGCGCCAGCTCCTCGCAGAGGGGACCTAATGAAAAACTGTTTTTT

j_gene: TRBJ1-1
d_gene: .
abundance: .
v_gene: TRBV15
CDR3aa: CATSRGAEANTEAFF
CDR3nt: TGTGCCACCAGCAGAGGGGCGGAGGCTAACACTGAAGCTTTCTTT

j_gene: TRBJ1-1
d_gene: .
abundance: once
v_gene: TRBV3-1/TRBV3-2
CDR3aa: CASSQRVGTEAFF
CDR3nt: TGTGCCAGCAGCCAACGGGTTGGCACTGAAGCTTTCTTT

j_gene: TRBJ2-7
d_gene: TRBD1
abundance: .
v_gene: TRBV24-1
CDR3aa: CATSDSRQGAGEQYF
CDR3nt: TGTGCCACCAGTGATTCGCGACAGGGGGCGGGCGAGCAGTACTTC

j_gene: TRBJ1-2
d_gene: .
abundance: .
v_gene: TRBV2
CDR3aa: CASSGPERSGYTF
CDR3nt: TGTGCCAGCAGCGGACCCGAACGAAGTGGCTACACCTTC

j_gene: TRBJ1-5
d_gene: .
abundance: .
v_gene: TRBV3-1/TRBV3-2
CDR3aa: CASSQSPDRRQPQHF
CDR3nt: TGTGCCAGCAGCCAATCCCCCGACCGGCGTCAGCCCCAGCATTTT

j_gene: TRBJ1-2
d_gene: .
abundance: .
v_gene: TRBV7-2
CDR3aa: CASSLLRDPGYTF
CDR3nt: TGTGCCAGCAGCTTATTAAGGGATCCGGGCTACACCTTC

j_gene: TRBJ2-7
d_gene: .
abundance: .
v_gene: TRBV6-1
CDR3aa: CASSESRTVTYEQYF
CDR3nt: TGTGCCAGCAGTGAAAGTCGGACAGTCACCTACGAGCAGTACTTC

j_gene: TRBJ2-5
d_gene: .
abundance: few
v_gene: TRBV15
CDR3aa: CATSRDGTEETQYF
CDR3nt: TGTGCCACCAGCAGAGATGGAACGGAAGAGACCCAGTACTTC